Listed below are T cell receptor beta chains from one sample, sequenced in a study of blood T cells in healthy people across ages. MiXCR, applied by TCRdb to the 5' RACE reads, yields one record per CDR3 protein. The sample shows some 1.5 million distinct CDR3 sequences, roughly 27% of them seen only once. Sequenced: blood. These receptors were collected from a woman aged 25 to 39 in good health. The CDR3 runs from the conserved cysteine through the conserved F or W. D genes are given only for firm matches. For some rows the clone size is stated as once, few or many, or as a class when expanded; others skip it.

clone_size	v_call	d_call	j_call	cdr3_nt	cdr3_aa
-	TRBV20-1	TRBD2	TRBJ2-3	TGCAGTGCTAGAGCATACGTGACTAGCGGGTACACAGATACGCAGTATTTT	CSARAYVTSGYTDTQYF
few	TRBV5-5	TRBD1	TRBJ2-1	TGTGCCGGCAGCGTGACAGGGGCGAGGAATGAGCAGTTCTTC	CAGSVTGARNEQFF
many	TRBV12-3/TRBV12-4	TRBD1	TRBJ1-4	TGTGCCAGCAGTTTTGAGGGGGCCGGAGAAAAACTGTTTTTT	CASSFEGAGEKLFF
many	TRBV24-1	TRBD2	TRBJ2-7	TGTGCCACCAGTGATACCGGGACTAGCGGGGGTAACTCCTACGAGCAGTACTTC	CATSDTGTSGGNSYEQYF
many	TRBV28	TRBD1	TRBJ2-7	TGTGCCAGCAGTCCTAGACAGGGTAGGAACGAGCAGTACTTC	CASSPRQGRNEQYF
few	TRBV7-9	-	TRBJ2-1	TGTGCCAGCAGCTTAGTTGCACTGACGGGGAATGAGCAGTTCTTC	CASSLVALTGNEQFF
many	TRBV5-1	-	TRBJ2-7	TGTGCCAGCAGTTTAGGCGGAACAAGCTCCTACGAGCAGTACTTC	CASSLGGTSSYEQYF
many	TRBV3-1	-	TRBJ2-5	TGTGCCAGCAGCCAAGGACGGGGGCGAAAGACCCAGTACTTC	CASSQGRGRKTQYF
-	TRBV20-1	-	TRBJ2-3	TGCAGTACTAGAGAACTGGCAGGACGGGCTAATACGCAGTATTTT	CSTRELAGRANTQYF
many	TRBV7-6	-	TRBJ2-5	TGTGCCAGCAGCCTAGGAGGGGGGCCCTTAGAGACCCAGTACTTC	CASSLGGGPLETQYF
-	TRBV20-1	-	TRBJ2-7	TGCAGTGCTAGAGCAGGGCTTCACGAGCAGTACTTC	CSARAGLHEQYF
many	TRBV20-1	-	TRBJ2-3	TGCAGTGCTAGTCCTGGGGGCACAGATACGCAGTATTTT	CSASPGGTDTQYF
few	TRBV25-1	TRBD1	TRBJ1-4	TGTGCCAGCAGTGAACCAGGGGGAGCTAATGAAAAACTGTTTTTT	CASSEPGGANEKLFF
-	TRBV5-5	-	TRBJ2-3	TGTGCCAGCAACTTGTTTGCGGGGGCCCCGAGCGGCACAGATACGCAGTATTTT	CASNLFAGAPSGTDTQYF
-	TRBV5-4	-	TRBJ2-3	TGTGCCAGCAGCTTTTTTAAGGGACTTTTAAGGGATACGCAGTATTTT	CASSFFKGLLRDTQYF
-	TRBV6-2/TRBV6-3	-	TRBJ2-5	TGTGCCAGCCACGCCTGGGGATCGGGGGAGACCCAGTACTTC	CASHAWGSGETQYF
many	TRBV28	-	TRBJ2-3	TGTGCCAGCAGTTTATTTGGGGGCAGGACTAGTCGGGATACGCAGTATTTT	CASSLFGGRTSRDTQYF
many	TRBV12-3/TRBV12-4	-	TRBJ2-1	TGTGCCAGCAGGCCCACTAGCAATGAGCAGTTCTTC	CASRPTSNEQFF
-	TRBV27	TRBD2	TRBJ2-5	TGTGCCAGCAGTGGGCTAGCGGGAAACACGGATGAGCAGTACTTC	CASSGLAGNTDEQYF
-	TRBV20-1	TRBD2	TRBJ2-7	TGCAGTGCTCCGGATCCGGCCGGGGCTAGCGGCTCCTACGAGCAGTACTTC	CSAPDPAGASGSYEQYF
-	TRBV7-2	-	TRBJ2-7	TGTGCCAGCAGCCACGTAGGGGGAGGGGAGTACTTC	CASSHVGGGEYF
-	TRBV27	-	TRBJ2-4	TGTGCCAGCAGTCTCCGGGCATCCGCAAACATTCAGTACTTC	CASSLRASANIQYF
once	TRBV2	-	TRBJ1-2	TGTGCCAGCAGTGAAGAAGCCGCCTATGGCTACACCTTC	CASSEEAAYGYTF
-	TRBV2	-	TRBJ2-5	TGTGCCAGCAGTGAAAGGGTAGTATCAGAGACCCAGTACTTC	CASSERVVSETQYF
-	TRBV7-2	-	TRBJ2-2	TGTGCCAACAGCTTAGAAGTGGGAGCCGGGGAGCTGTTTTTT	CANSLEVGAGELFF
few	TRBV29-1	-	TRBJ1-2	TGCAGCGTTGTAGGTGCGGGGCACTATGGCTACACCTTC	CSVVGAGHYGYTF
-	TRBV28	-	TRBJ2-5	TGTGCCAGCAGTTTAGTATCCCCGGCCGGGAAGGGAGAGACCCAGTACTTC	CASSLVSPAGKGETQYF
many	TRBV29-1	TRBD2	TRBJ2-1	TGCAGCGTTTTACCCGGGACTAGCGCTTACAATGAGCAGTTCTTC	CSVLPGTSAYNEQFF
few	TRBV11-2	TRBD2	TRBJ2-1	TGTGCCAGCAGCTTAGTCGCTCTGGCGGGAGATTATGAGCAGTTCTTC	CASSLVALAGDYEQFF
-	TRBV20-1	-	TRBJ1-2	TGCAGTGCCCGGGGAGTCCGACACGTAAACTATGGCTACACCTTC	CSARGVRHVNYGYTF
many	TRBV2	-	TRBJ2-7	TGTGCCAGCGAGGGCAGTACCTACGAGCAGTACTTC	CASEGSTYEQYF
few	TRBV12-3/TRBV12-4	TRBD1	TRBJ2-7	TGTGTCAGCAGATTAGGACAGGGAAGAGTCTACGAGCAGTACTTC	CVSRLGQGRVYEQYF
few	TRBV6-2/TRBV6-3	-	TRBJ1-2	TGTGCCAGCAGGATACAGCTACGCTATGGCTACACCTTC	CASRIQLRYGYTF
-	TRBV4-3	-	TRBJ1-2	TGCGCCAGCAGCCAAGATGGGGAAGGTAACTATGGCTACACCTTC	CASSQDGEGNYGYTF
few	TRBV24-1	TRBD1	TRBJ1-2	TGTGCCACCAGTGATTTGTGGCGGCAGGGGGTTGTCGGTGGCTACACCTTC	CATSDLWRQGVVGGYTF
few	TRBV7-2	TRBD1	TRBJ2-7	TGTGCCAGTAGCTTAGGGGGACAGACGAGCTCCTACGAGCAGTACTTC	CASSLGGQTSSYEQYF
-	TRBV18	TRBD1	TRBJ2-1	TGTGCCAGCTCACCGCGACAGGGTCCGGGTAATGAGCAGTTCTTC	CASSPRQGPGNEQFF
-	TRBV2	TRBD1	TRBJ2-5	TGTGCCAGCTGGGTGACAGGGTATGGGACCCAGTACTTC	CASWVTGYGTQYF
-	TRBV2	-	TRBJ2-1	TGTGCCAGCAGTGATAGTTTGGGACGCCCAGGGTTGAATGAGCAGTTCTTC	CASSDSLGRPGLNEQFF
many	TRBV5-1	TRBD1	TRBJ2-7	TGCGCCAGCAGCATAGGACAGGCTCGGGAGCAGTACTTC	CASSIGQAREQYF
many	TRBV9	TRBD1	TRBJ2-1	TGTGCCAGCAGCGAGGGGGCGGGTCATACTGAGCAGTTCTTC	CASSEGAGHTEQFF
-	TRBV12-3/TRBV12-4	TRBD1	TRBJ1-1	TGTGCCAGCAGACCAGGGACAGGCAGAAACACTGAAGCTTTCTTT	CASRPGTGRNTEAFF
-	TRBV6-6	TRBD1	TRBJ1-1	TGTGCCAGCAAACTTGACAGGGATTCTGCAGCTTTCTTT	CASKLDRDSAAFF
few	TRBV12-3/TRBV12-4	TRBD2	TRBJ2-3	TGTGCCAGCAATCCTAGCGGGAGGTTCACAGATACGCAGTATTTT	CASNPSGRFTDTQYF
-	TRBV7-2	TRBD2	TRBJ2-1	TGTGCCAGCAGCAGTCAGCGGGGGCCGTACAATGAGCAGTTCTTC	CASSSQRGPYNEQFF
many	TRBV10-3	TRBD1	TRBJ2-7	TGTGCCATCAGTGACAAACAGGGGGCAATCGACGAGCAGTACTTC	CAISDKQGAIDEQYF
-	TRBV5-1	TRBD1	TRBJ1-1	TGCGCCAGCAGCTTGGTATCAGGGGGAAACACTGAAGCTTTCTTT	CASSLVSGGNTEAFF
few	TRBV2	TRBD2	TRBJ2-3	TGTGCCTCTCACAGCGGGAGCTCCCCCGATACGCAGTATTTT	CASHSGSSPDTQYF
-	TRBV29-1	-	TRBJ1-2	TGCAGCGTTGGTGTCGGGGGGGACTATGGCTACACCTTC	CSVGVGGDYGYTF
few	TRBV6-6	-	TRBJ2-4	TGTGCCAGCACCCGAGACATAGCCAAAAACATTCAGTACTTC	CASTRDIAKNIQYF